Described below is a single T cell receptor beta chain sequence and its context. Germline V gene sequence: CDR1 SGHDT, CDR2 YYEEEE. The CDR3 has 14 amino acids. With 4 bases removed from V and 5 bases from J, the gap between germline ends came to 13 bases. TCR beta CDR3 sequences were amplified from RNA transcripts. The TCR CDR3 was amplified in a first-round RT-PCR using the HTBI primer set. One entry per CDR3 protein results from TCRdb running MiXCR on the multiplex PCR reads. Of nearly 600,000 distinct CDR3 sequences in the sample, 11% to 15% are singletons; the top ten hold more than 6%. This entry is derived from a study of T cells in Graves' hyperthyroidism and ophthalmopathy.

The chain recombines TRBV5-6 with TRBJ1-5, with TRBD1 as a possible D gene (5 bases). This receptor was obtained from a woman in her late teens or twenties with Graves' ophthalmopathy. The sequenced sample was blood. CDR3 sequence: CASSAMQGHQPQHF. The CDR3 DNA is TGTGCCAGCAGCGCTATGCAGGGACATCAGCCCCAGCATTTT.